The text below deals with one T cell receptor (beta chain). Its antigen remains unidentified. This sample is drawn from a study of CD8+ T cells in alopecia areata. Study context: Patients in the study were on tofacitinib for 6 to 18 months, then off it for 6 months.

The V segment lost 9 bases and the J segment 9 bases; nucleotides outside the gene matches: 4. The CDR3 runs to 11 residues. Looked up from germline, CDR1 is LNHDA and CDR2 is SQIVND (reference sequence). Study-level points and caveats: With patients, TCR sharing proved less clear than in mice, a difference possibly related to HLA.

Once RNA had been extracted, it was reverse transcribed into cDNA to act as the sequencing template. Clones were read by immunoSEQ multiplex PCR, and TCRdb kept only the in-frame ones, dropping some. Seen here are fewer than 200,000 clones, 50% to 60% observed once, and the top ten hold roughly 14%. Material: CD4+ T cells sorted from blood, obtained at week 0. This receptor was taken from a human donor with alopecia areata. The gene calls are TRBV19 and TRBJ2-7, with 11 bases aligning to TRBD1. CDR3 sequence (DNA): TGTGCCAGCGGGACAGGGGGAGTGCAGTACTTC. Protein product: CASGTGGVQYF.